This T cell receptor (beta chain) was documented in a study of T cell repertoires in cytomegalovirus infection. Study as a whole: From public TCR beta signatures came an indication of both CMV infection and matching HLA type. Study results and caveats: The study found HLA-C-restricted CMV-specific TCR beta clonotypes dominating the ex vivo response.

The table lists this clonotype with many counts. Antigen specificity is unknown. The CDR3 spans 16 residues. J gave up 3 bases and V 5 bases, and 4 bases lay outside the gene matches. Germline CDR1 is SGHTA and CDR2 is FQGNSA. One entry per CDR3 protein, called by TCRdb with MiXCR from the reads. The sample consists of a few hundred thousand distinct CDR3 sequences, around a quarter of them appearing once. V and J are TRBV7-2 and TRBJ2-1, with 13 bases identical to TRBD2. The sequenced sample was PBMCs. The sequence derives from a human donor in good health (CMV status not recorded). Some clones in this sample may be carry-over from other donors' samples. CDR3 coding DNA: TGTGCCAGCAGCCCAGGGACTAGCGGGGTCTACAATGAGCAGTTCTTC. It specifies CASSPGTSGVYNEQFF. The full variable domain, rest sourced from reference TRBV7-2 and TRBJ2-1, is GAGVSQSPSNKVTEKGKDVELRCDPISGHTALYWYRQSLGQGLEFLIYFQGNSAPDKSGLPSDRFSAERTGGSVSTLTIQRTQQEDSAVYLCASSPGTSGVYNEQFFGPGTRLTVL.